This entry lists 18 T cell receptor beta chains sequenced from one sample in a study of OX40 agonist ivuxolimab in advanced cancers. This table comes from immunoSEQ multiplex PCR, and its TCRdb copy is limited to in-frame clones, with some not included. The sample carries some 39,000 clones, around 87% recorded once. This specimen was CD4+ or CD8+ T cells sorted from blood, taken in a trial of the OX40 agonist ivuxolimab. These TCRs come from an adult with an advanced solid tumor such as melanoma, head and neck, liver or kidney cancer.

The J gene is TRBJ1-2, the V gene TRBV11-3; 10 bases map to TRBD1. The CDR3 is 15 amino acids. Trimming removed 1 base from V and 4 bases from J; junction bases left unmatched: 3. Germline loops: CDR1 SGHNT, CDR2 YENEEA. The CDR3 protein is CASSLARTGGYGYTF. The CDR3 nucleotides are TGTGCCAGCAGCTTAGCACGGACAGGGGGCTATGGCTACACCTTC.

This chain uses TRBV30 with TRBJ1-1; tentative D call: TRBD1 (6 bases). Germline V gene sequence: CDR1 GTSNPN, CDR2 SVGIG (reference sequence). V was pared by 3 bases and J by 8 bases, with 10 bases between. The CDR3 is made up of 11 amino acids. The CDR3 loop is CAWSYQGEAFF. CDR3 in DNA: TGTGCCTGGAGCTACCAGGGGGAAGCTTTCTTT.

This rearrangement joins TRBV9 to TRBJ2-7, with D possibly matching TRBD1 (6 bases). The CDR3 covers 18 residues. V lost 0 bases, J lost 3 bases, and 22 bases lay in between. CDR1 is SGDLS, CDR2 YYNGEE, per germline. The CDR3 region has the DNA TGTGCCAGCAGCGTAGCTTCGGGCTGGGGACAACTTGGCTACGAGCAGTACTTC. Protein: CASSVASGWGQLGYEQYF.

Here the CDR3 DNA reads TGTGCCAGCAGCCAGAGACTCACCTACAATGAGCAGTTCTTC. Residues: CASSQRLTYNEQFF. The chain has TRBV14 and TRBJ2-1; no clear D gene. The CDR3 contains 14 residues. Germline CDR1 is SGHDN and CDR2 is FVKESK. Between the trimmed V and J ends, which lost 3 bases and 2 bases, there was a span of 8 bases. Supplemented by reference TRBV14 and TRBJ2-1, the full variable domain reads EAGVTQFPSHSVIEKGQTVTLRCDPISGHDNLYWYRRVMGKEIKFLLHFVKESKQDESGMPNNRFLAERTGGTYSTLKVQPAELEDSGVYFCASSQRLTYNEQFFGPGTRLTVL.

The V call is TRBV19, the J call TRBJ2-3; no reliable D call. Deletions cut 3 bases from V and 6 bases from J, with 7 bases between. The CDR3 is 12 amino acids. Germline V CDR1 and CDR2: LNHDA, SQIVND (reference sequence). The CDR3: CASSMDVDTQYF. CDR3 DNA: TGTGCCAGTAGTATGGACGTCGATACGCAGTATTTT.

Here the CDR3 DNA reads TGTGCTAGTGGTTTGGCGACGGTTGGGACTAGCGGGAGAAGGTCCTACGAGCAGTACTTC. This translates into CASGLATVGTSGRRSYEQYF. The chain employs TRBV12-5 and TRBJ2-7; 14 bases match TRBD2. The germline V gene encodes CDR1 LGHNT and CDR2 FRNRAP. The CDR3 sequence is 20 residues long. V shed 1 base, J shed 1 base, and the junction held 12 bases outside the gene matches.

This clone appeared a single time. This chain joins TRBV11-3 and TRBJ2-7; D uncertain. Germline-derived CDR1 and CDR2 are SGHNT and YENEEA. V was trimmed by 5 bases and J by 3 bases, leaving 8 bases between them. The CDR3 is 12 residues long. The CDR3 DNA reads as TGTGCCAGCAGCCAGGCCGTCTACGAGCAGTACTTC. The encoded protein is CASSQAVYEQYF.

The CDR3 here is CASNSPRGGKDTQYF. As DNA, the CDR3 is TGTGCCAGCAACTCACCCCGCGGGGGGAAAGATACGCAGTATTTT. This rearrangement joins TRBV27 to TRBJ2-3; TRBD2 agrees at 8 bases. Trimming cost V 7 bases and J 5 bases; bases outside gene matches: 11. Germline CDR1 reads MNHEY; CDR2 reads SMNVEV (reference sequence). This CDR3 has 15 amino acids.

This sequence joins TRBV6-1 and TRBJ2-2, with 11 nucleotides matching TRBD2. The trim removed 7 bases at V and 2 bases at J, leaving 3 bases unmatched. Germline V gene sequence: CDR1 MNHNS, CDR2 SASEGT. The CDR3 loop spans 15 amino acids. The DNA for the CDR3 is TGTGCCAGCAACCTAGCGGGAGGTAACACCGGGGAGCTGTTTTTT. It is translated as CASNLAGGNTGELFF.

CDR3 in DNA: TGTGCCAGCAGCTTAACCCCAGCGGGAGTTGAGCAGTTCTTC. This translates into CASSLTPAGVEQFF. This sequence joins TRBV7-2 and TRBJ2-1; 8 bases fit TRBD2. This CDR3 is built from 14 residues. Per the germline V gene, CDR1 is SGHTA and CDR2 is FQGNSA. The V segment lost 2 bases and the J segment 9 bases; nucleotides outside the gene matches: 6.

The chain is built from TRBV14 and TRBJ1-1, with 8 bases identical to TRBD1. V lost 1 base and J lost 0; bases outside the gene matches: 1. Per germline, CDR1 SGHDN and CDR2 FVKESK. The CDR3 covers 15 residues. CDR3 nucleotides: TGTGCCAGCAGCCAAGTGGACAGGGTGAACACTGAAGCTTTCTTT. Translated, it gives CASSQVDRVNTEAFF.

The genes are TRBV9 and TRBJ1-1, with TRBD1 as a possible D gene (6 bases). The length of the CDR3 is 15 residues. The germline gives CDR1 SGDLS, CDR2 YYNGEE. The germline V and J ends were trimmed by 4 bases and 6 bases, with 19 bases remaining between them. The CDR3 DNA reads TGTGCCAGCAGCTCCGGACCCCAGGGGAAGCCTGAAGCTTTCTTT. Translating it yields CASSSGPQGKPEAFF.

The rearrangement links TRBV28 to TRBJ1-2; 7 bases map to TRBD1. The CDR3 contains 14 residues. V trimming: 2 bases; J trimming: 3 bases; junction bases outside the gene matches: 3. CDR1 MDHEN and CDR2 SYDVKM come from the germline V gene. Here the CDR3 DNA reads TGTGCCAGCAGTTTACGGGGGACAGACTATGGCTACACCTTC. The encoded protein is CASSLRGTDYGYTF.

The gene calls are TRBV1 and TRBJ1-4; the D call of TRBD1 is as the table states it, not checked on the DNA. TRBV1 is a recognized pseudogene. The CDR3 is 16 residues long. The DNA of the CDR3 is TGCACCACCGCATTGACAGCCCCAGCAACTAATGAAAAACTGTTTTTT. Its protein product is CTTALTAPATNEKLFF.

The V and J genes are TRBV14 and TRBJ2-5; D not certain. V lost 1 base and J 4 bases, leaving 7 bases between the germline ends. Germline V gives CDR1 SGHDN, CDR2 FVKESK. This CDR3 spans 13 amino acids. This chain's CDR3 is CASSQVLGETQYF. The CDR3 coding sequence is TGTGCCAGCAGCCAAGTCCTCGGAGAGACCCAGTACTTC.

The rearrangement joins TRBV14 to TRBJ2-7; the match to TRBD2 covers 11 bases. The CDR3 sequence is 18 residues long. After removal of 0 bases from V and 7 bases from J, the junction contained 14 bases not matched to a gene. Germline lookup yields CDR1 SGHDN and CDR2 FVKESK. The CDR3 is CASSQDRGLSGRAREQYF. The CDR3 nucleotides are TGTGCCAGCAGCCAAGATAGGGGACTTAGCGGGAGGGCCCGGGAGCAGTACTTC.

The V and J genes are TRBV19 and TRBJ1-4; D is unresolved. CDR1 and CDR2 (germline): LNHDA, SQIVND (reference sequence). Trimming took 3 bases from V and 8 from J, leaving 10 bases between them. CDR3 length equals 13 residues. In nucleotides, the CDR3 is TGTGCCAGTAGTATTACGGGGAACGAAAAACTGTTTTTT. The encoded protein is CASSITGNEKLFF.

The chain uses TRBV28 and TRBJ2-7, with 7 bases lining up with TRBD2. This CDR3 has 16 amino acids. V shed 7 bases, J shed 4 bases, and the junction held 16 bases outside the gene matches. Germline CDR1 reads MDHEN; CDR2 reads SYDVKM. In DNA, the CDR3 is TGTGCCAGCATTAGAGGTCTGGGGGGAGGGAGGTACGAGCAGTACTTC. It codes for CASIRGLGGGRYEQYF.